This is a list of T cell receptor beta chains from one sample in a study of shared clonotypes between healthy human individuals. Assay used: immunoSEQ multiplex PCR; TCRdb lists only in-frame clones, some missing. This table has 2,500,000 or so clones, around 90% appearing once. Sequences were obtained from naive CD4+ T cells sorted from blood. The source is a man younger than 30 in good health. Both conserved end residues are part of each CDR3. Fields, in order: D gene, clone size, J gene, V gene, CDR3 protein, CDR3 DNA. The D gene is left open where the match is weak. Clone size is stated in some rows and not others, as once, few, many or a class when expanded.

. . TRBJ2-3 TRBV5-1 CASSLSGSTDTQYF TGCGCCAGCAGCTTGTCAGGGAGCACAGATACGCAGTATTTT
TRBD1 . TRBJ1-6 TRBV5-5 CASSLQGASSPLHF TGTGCCAGCAGCCTACAGGGGGCTTCCTCTCCCCTCCACTTT
. . TRBJ2-7 TRBV7-9 CASSAHGAEQYF TGTGCCAGCAGCGCTCACGGGGCCGAGCAGTACTTC
TRBD2 . TRBJ2-1 TRBV7-6 CASSFAGGPWNEQFF TGTGCCAGCAGCTTTGCGGGAGGGCCATGGAATGAGCAGTTCTTC
TRBD2 . TRBJ2-1 TRBV18 CASSLIAGSSYNEQFF TGTGCCAGCTCACTAATAGCGGGAAGCTCCTACAATGAGCAGTTCTTC
. . TRBJ1-4 TRBV5-6 CASSLVSTNEKLFF TGTGCCAGCAGCTTGGTCTCCACTAATGAAAAACTGTTTTTT
TRBD1 few TRBJ1-6 TRBV10-1 CASCGQEVASPLHF TGCGCCAGCTGCGGACAGGAGGTCGCTTCACCCCTCCACTTT
. . TRBJ1-2 TRBV11-2 CASSLVAGLDYGYTF TGTGCCAGCAGCTTAGTAGCGGGCTTAGACTATGGCTACACCTTC
. . TRBJ2-2 TRBV30 CAWRNIGGAGELFF TGTGCCTGGAGAAACATCGGGGGTGCCGGGGAGCTGTTTTTT
. . TRBJ2-5 TRBV2 CASSEVDEQYF TGTGCCAGCAGTGAAGTAGATGAGCAGTACTTC
. . TRBJ2-1 TRBV30 CAFSWSYNEQFF TGTGCCTTTTCATGGTCCTACAATGAGCAGTTCTTC
. . TRBJ1-6 TRBV30 CASASSYNSPLHF TGTGCCTCCGCGAGCTCCTATAATTCACCCCTCCACTTT
TRBD1 . TRBJ2-4 TRBV12-5 CASGDPGTENIQYF TGTGCTAGTGGTGATCCCGGGACAGAAAACATTCAGTACTTC
. . TRBJ2-3 TRBV10-1 CASSESRAGTDTQYF TGCGCCAGCAGTGAGTCCAGGGCCGGCACAGATACGCAGTATTTT
. . TRBJ2-7 TRBV19 CASSRGFYEQYF TGTGCCAGTAGTAGGGGCTTCTACGAGCAGTACTTC
. . TRBJ1-1 TRBV5-8 CASSRLPVTEAFF TGTGCCAGCAGCCGCCTCCCAGTGACTGAAGCTTTCTTT
. . TRBJ2-7 TRBV5-4 CASSPGIQPYEQYF TGTGCCAGCAGCCCTGGTATCCAACCCTACGAGCAGTACTTC
TRBD1 . TRBJ1-3 TRBV7-2 CASSLALGQGPRNTIYF TGTGCCAGCAGCTTAGCCCTAGGACAGGGCCCAAGAAACACCATATATTTT
TRBD1 . TRBJ2-5 TRBV7-9 CASSLEQGPQETQYF TGTGCCAGCAGCTTAGAACAGGGGCCCCAAGAGACCCAGTACTTC
TRBD2 . TRBJ2-7 TRBV5-6 CASSFTSGTHEQYF TGTGCCAGCAGCTTTACTAGCGGTACCCACGAGCAGTACTTC
TRBD2 . TRBJ2-1 TRBV4-1 CASSQVLAGLSYNEQFF TGCGCCAGCAGCCAAGTACTAGCGGGATTGTCCTACAATGAGCAGTTCTTC
. . TRBJ2-7 TRBV14 CASSQDFRTAFRYEQYF TGTGCCAGCAGCCAAGATTTTAGGACAGCCTTTCGGTACGAGCAGTACTTC
. . TRBJ2-1 TRBV4-3 CASSLNAGWRQFF TGCGCCAGCAGCCTTAACGCGGGATGGAGGCAGTTCTTC
. few TRBJ1-5 TRBV11-2 CASSLAGGHQPQHF TGTGCCAGCAGCCTCGCAGGCGGCCATCAGCCCCAGCATTTT
. . TRBJ1-2 TRBV27 CASSLTGGGYTF TGTGCCAGCAGTTTAACGGGTGGGGGCTACACCTTC
TRBD2 . TRBJ2-6 TRBV7-3 CASSSTSGISGANVLTF TGTGCCAGCAGCTCAACTAGCGGGATATCCGGGGCCAACGTCCTGACTTTC
TRBD2 . TRBJ2-3 TRBV5-1 CASSLVSGGSTDTQYF TGCGCCAGCAGCTTGGTTAGCGGGGGGTCGACAGATACGCAGTATTTT
. few TRBJ1-1 TRBV6-9 CASSGTTNTEAFF TGTGCCAGCAGCGGGACAACGAACACTGAAGCTTTCTTT
. . TRBJ1-1 TRBV5-6 CASSSGSTEAFF TGTGCCAGCAGCTCGGGGAGCACTGAAGCTTTCTTT
. once TRBJ1-2 TRBV6-5 CASSDPGRQRGYTF TGTGCCAGCAGTGATCCGGGGCGCCAGCGTGGCTACACCTTC
. . TRBJ2-1 TRBV30 CAWSWDPYNEQFF TGTGCCTGGAGTTGGGACCCCTACAATGAGCAGTTCTTC
TRBD1 . TRBJ2-4 TRBV25-1 CASSDGQGVNIQYF TGTGCCAGCAGTGATGGACAGGGTGTCAACATTCAGTACTTC
TRBD1 . TRBJ2-7 TRBV6-6 CASSYPTGGIYEQYF TGTGCCAGCAGTTACCCCACAGGGGGTATCTACGAGCAGTACTTC
TRBD2 . TRBJ2-1 TRBV2 CASFRGLGTYNEQFF TGTGCCAGTTTTAGGGGACTAGGGACCTACAATGAGCAGTTCTTC
. . TRBJ2-4 TRBV7-8 CASSLAGLELVQYF TGTGCCAGCAGCTTAGCAGGGCTCGAGCTTGTTCAGTACTTC
. . TRBJ1-3 TRBV19 CASTPGGKSSGNTIYF TGTGCCAGTACCCCTGGGGGGAAAAGCTCTGGAAACACCATATATTTT
. . TRBJ2-5 TRBV30 CAWSPSETQYF TGTGCCTGGAGCCCCTCCGAGACCCAGTACTTC
. . TRBJ1-5 TRBV2 CASRVRVDSNQPQHF TGTGCCAGCAGGGTCAGGGTCGATAGCAATCAGCCCCAGCATTTT
. . TRBJ2-3 TRBV5-1 CASSSTSTDTQYF TGCGCCAGCAGCTCCACAAGCACAGATACGCAGTATTTT
. . TRBJ1-2 TRBV15 CATSRDRTGRDHTF TGTGCCACCAGCAGAGATCGTACGGGCAGAGATCACACCTTC
. once TRBJ2-1 TRBV5-1 CASSLEYEQFF TGCGCCAGCAGTTTGGAGTATGAGCAGTTCTTC
. . TRBJ2-5 TRBV7-9 CASSLGVSQETQYF TGTGCCAGCAGCTTAGGGGTCAGCCAAGAGACCCAGTACTTC
. . TRBJ1-3 TRBV5-6 CASSNSAISGNTIYF TGTGCCAGCAGCAATTCAGCGATCTCTGGAAACACCATATATTTT
. . TRBJ2-5 TRBV9 CASGLGETQYF TGTGCCAGCGGACTGGGAGAGACCCAGTACTTC
. . TRBJ2-1 TRBV18 CASSPGSGNGNEQFF TGTGCCAGCTCGCCGGGGAGTGGGAATGGGAATGAGCAGTTCTTC
. . TRBJ1-4 TRBV5-1 CASSSGPSTNEKLFF TGCGCCAGCAGCTCCGGACCCTCAACTAATGAAAAACTGTTTTTT